The rows below give T cell receptor beta chains drawn from one sample of a study of T cells in Graves' hyperthyroidism and ophthalmopathy. From the multiplex PCR reads, TCRdb called clonotypes with MiXCR, one entry per CDR3 protein. The sample has roughly 660,000 distinct CDR3 sequences, roughly a sixth seen once. The sequenced sample was blood. The origin of the receptors is a man aged 50 or older with Graves' hyperthyroidism. Each CDR3 is given with its conserved first and last residue. D genes are given only for firm matches. Clone size, where shown, is once, few, many, or a class for clones that have expanded.

D: TRBD1; length: 14; V: TRBV28; size: many; CDR3: CASSYPGQFLRAFF
D: -; length: 15; V: TRBV24-1; size: many; CDR3: CATSGFGGGSETQYF
D: TRBD1; length: 16; V: TRBV6-2/TRBV6-3; size: few; CDR3: CATPISPDRMGYEQFF
D: -; length: 15; V: TRBV10-2; size: few; CDR3: CASSELKLVPKEQFF
D: -; length: 14; V: TRBV2; size: many; CDR3: CASAKRGDTGELFF
D: TRBD1; length: 18; V: TRBV29-1; size: few; CDR3: CSVSQGQEGEDRSYGYTF
D: TRBD2; length: 14; V: TRBV4-3; size: -; CDR3: CASRLLAGAHEQFF
D: -; length: 14; V: TRBV27; size: -; CDR3: CASSSNTGNYGYTF
D: -; length: 14; V: TRBV2; size: many; CDR3: CASSDGGPHEKLFF
D: -; length: 15; V: TRBV2; size: -; CDR3: CASSPASEPSYEQYF
D: -; length: 15; V: TRBV5-6; size: -; CDR3: CASSWVHRQNTEAFF
D: -; length: 13; V: TRBV7-3; size: many; CDR3: CASSLQPYNEQFF
D: -; length: 14; V: TRBV7-2; size: many; CDR3: CASSLAVHSGELFF
D: TRBD2; length: 14; V: TRBV29-1; size: -; CDR3: CSVTGTSRSYEQYF
D: TRBD2; length: 16; V: TRBV28; size: many; CDR3: CASSILAGVRQETQYF
D: -; length: 19; V: TRBV6-2/TRBV6-3; size: -; CDR3: CASSYPLGGTHSTNEKLFF
D: -; length: 15; V: TRBV11-3; size: many; CDR3: CASSPHRVSNEKLFF
D: TRBD2; length: 16; V: TRBV5-1; size: few; CDR3: CASSPGLAGLQETQYF
D: -; length: 14; V: TRBV12-5; size: many; CDR3: CASGLGTPAETQYF
D: TRBD1; length: 16; V: TRBV28; size: many; CDR3: CASPSGTDGFSNEQFF
D: -; length: 16; V: TRBV11-2; size: many; CDR3: CASSSSWASPYNEQFF
D: TRBD2; length: 15; V: TRBV5-1; size: -; CDR3: CASSGSLAGDYEQYF
D: TRBD2; length: 13; V: TRBV11-2; size: -; CDR3: CASSWTRQETQYF
D: -; length: 12; V: TRBV24-1; size: -; CDR3: CATSEGGYGYTF
D: -; length: 14; V: TRBV27; size: many; CDR3: CASKPRQGIEPQHF
D: -; length: 15; V: TRBV19; size: few; CDR3: CASRTDTSSYNEQFF
D: TRBD1; length: 16; V: TRBV4-3; size: few; CDR3: CASSQQDRGHTDTQYF
D: TRBD2; length: 15; V: TRBV27; size: many; CDR3: CASCEGGLAEGEQFF
D: -; length: 14; V: TRBV2; size: -; CDR3: CASSPGHNFYGYTF
D: -; length: 13; V: TRBV6-1; size: -; CDR3: CASSLEAVAEAFF
D: TRBD1; length: 14; V: TRBV2; size: many; CDR3: CASRVGQANQPQHF
D: TRBD1; length: 18; V: TRBV30; size: many; CDR3: CAWSALRPGQPMNTEAFF
D: -; length: 14; V: TRBV19; size: many; CDR3: CASSTHPTNYGYTF
D: -; length: 16; V: TRBV3-1; size: -; CDR3: CASSQVRGSYTGELFF
D: -; length: 14; V: TRBV18; size: -; CDR3: CASSPPSGTGELFF
D: -; length: 16; V: TRBV30; size: few; CDR3: CAWSVPRGAKGYEQFF
D: -; length: 15; V: TRBV5-1; size: many; CDR3: CASSLEDLLSYEQYF
D: TRBD2; length: 14; V: TRBV24-1; size: -; CDR3: CATSNSGRSDTQYF
D: -; length: 14; V: TRBV2; size: many; CDR3: CASRGGPLVGELFF
D: -; length: 15; V: TRBV3-1; size: few; CDR3: CASSQDFYSNQPQHF
D: TRBD2; length: 15; V: TRBV5-5; size: -; CDR3: CASSLQAGGTDTQYF